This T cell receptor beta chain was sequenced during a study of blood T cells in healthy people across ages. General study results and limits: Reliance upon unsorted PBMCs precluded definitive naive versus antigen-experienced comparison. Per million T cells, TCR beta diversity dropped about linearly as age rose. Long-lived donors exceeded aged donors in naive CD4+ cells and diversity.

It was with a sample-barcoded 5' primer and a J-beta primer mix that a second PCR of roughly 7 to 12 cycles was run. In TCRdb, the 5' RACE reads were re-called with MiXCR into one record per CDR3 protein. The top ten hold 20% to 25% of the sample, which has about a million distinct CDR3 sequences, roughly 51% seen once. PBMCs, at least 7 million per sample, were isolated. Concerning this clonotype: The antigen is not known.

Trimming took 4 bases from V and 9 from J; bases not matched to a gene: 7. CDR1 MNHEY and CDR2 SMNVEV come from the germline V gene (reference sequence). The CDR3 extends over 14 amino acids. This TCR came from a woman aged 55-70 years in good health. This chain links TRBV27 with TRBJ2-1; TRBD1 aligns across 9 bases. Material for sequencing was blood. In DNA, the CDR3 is TGTGCCAGCAGTTCTACAGGGGGCTGGGGTGAGCAGTTCTTC. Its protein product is CASSSTGGWGEQFF.